This TCR beta chain stems from a study of blood T cell repertoires in COVID-19 (dated by TCRdb to 2020 to 2021). In the study overall: The collaborator samples originated in the United States, Italy and Spain and spanned the acute and convalescent phases of COVID-19. The prospective study material was composed of cDNA or gDNA derived from T cells, B-cell-depleted T cells, or PBMCs. The dataset comprised deeply sampled blood TCRbeta repertoires from subjects exposed to, actively infected with, or recovered from COVID-19. The repertoires were released in a freely available public database intended as a resource for research on the immune response to SARS-CoV-2. The samples were drawn from the first 160 participants of the ongoing ImmuneRACE study and from 1,254 subjects provided by 6 global collaborators. A de-identified subject ID, COVID-19 status, age in years and sex were almost always included in the sample metadata. Where available, HLA class I and class II types were obtained from metadata supplied by the sample provider rather than from assay-based typing.

The immunoSEQ Assay, a bias-controlled multiplex PCR, was used to amplify TCRbeta CDR3 regions from genomic DNA. Per the source publication's procedure: The number of nucleated cells in each sample was estimated from the amplification of reference gene primers within the assay. To quantify the absolute abundance of each unique TCRbeta CDR3 rearrangement, sequence reads were collapsed and filtered. Productive Simpson clonality was computed per sample as the square root of Simpson's diversity index over productive rearrangements. TCRdb stores this immuneACCESS table with in-frame sequences only. Part of the clones is absent; in the studies checked, under half of the shortfall reflects unresolved V genes, and no reason is known for the rest. Clone size and the V and J calls come from that table; the DNA yielded D and trimming. Within this sample are roughly 120,000 clones, with 85% to 90% of them counted one time only. The ten largest account for roughly 10% of the sample.

The paper as a whole reports these results and caveats: The quantity of clinical and demographic metadata differed by source and by participant and was supplied without curation.

Whole blood was collected in K2EDTA tubes by collaborating institutions according to the institutions' own protocols. For TCRbeta analysis, collaborators shipped samples in one of three forms: frozen whole blood, isolated PBMCs, or DNA extracted from either of those sample types. With regard to this clone: No cognate antigen has been identified for it. Per-nucleotide qualities are absent, and no much larger clonotype sits a single base away.

Inclusive of the bounding cysteine and phenylalanine, the CDR3 is 13 residues long. The read is trimmed to its CDR3 DNA, 39 bases read in frame from base 1. Material for sequencing was peripheral blood. In this chain, TRBV7-5 is recombined with TRBJ2-5; whether TRBD1, the table's D call, matches the DNA was not checked. TRBV7-5 is annotated as a pseudogene. The clonotype originates from a man of 80 years or more with acute or convalescent COVID-19. The DNA is TGTGCCAGAAGCTGTCCGGGACAGAGGACCCAGTACTTC. It codes for CARSCPGQRTQYF.